Reported below is one T cell receptor beta chain. This sample is part of a study of blood T cell repertoires in COVID-19. Study-wide background: There were acute and convalescent COVID-19 samples, and they came from the United States, Italy and Spain.

Here immunoSEQ multiplex PCR was the method, and the copy in TCRdb shows in-frame clones only, minus some. The sample consists of around 180,000 clones, roughly 79% of them appearing once. Germline V lookup: CDR1 SGHDT, CDR2 YYEEEE. This CDR3 region has 15 residues. V was shortened by 1 base and J by 1 base, with 12 bases between the two germline ends. Sample: peripheral blood. The TCR was taken from a man in his fifties or sixties with active or convalescent COVID-19. J is TRBJ2-7 and V is TRBV5-6; D perhaps matches TRBD2 (6 bases). CDR3 amino acids: CASSLTQRVSYEQYF. The CDR3 nucleotides are TGTGCCAGCAGCTTGACCCAGCGGGTATCCTACGAGCAGTACTTC.